The clone carrying this T cell receptor (beta chain) was counted a few times. The V and J ends lost 9 bases and 0 bases respectively, with 8 bases between them. CDR3 length: 13 amino acids. Original handling: Reference gene primers were amplified, and this amplification served to estimate nucleated cell counts. Assay: immunoSEQ multiplex PCR; the TCRdb copy retains only in-frame clones and omits some. The DNA gave D and trimming, while V, J and clone size come from that table. The sample has some 350,000 clones, roughly 86% seen once. These data are taken from a study of blood T cell repertoires in COVID-19.

The gene calls are TRBV12-3 or TRBV12-4 and TRBJ2-2, with D possibly matching TRBD2 (5 bases). This TCR derives from a human donor in a cohort sampled during active COVID-19. The specimen sequenced was peripheral blood. In nucleotides, the CDR3 is TGTGCCAGTTCGGACTCGAACACCGGGGAGCTGTTTTTT. Translating gives CASSDSNTGELFF.